The clone carrying this TCR delta chain showed up just a few times. The antigen remains unidentified. The TCRdb protein comes from a much larger clone and disagrees with this DNA's translation at residue 11, likely due to a read error; the protein given here is derived from the DNA. TCRdb re-called clones from the multiplex PCR reads via CATT. The table includes 90,000 to 95,000 delta-chain clones, 0.75% to 1% detected once. Germline V CDR1 and CDR2: TSWWSYY, QGS. There are 19 residues in the CDR3. V was trimmed by 0 bases and J by 7 bases, leaving 27 bases between them. The sample belongs to a study of γδ T cells in repeated Plasmodium falciparum infection. Study information: Malian samples came from no-transmission periods or across acute febrile malaria episodes.

Findings of the study overall: Vgamma9/Vdelta2+ repertoires stayed stably polyclonal over time and infection. The Malian cohort came from a small rural village of predominantly one ethnic group. Repeated controlled infections reportedly drove waves of new clonotype selection in Vdelta2-negative, mostly Vdelta1+, gammadelta repertoires.

Bulk repertoires came from Vgamma9/Vdelta2+ or Vdelta2-negative gammadelta T cells flow-sorted from PBMC. The chain is built from TRDV1 and TRDJ1; the D call may be TRDD2 or TRDD3 (5 bases each). TCRdb offers no J gene call, so here the DNA was matched to germline to obtain one. The clonotype comes from a pool of human donors (malaria-infected and uninfected, not separated). Material: gamma-delta T cells from blood. In DNA form, the CDR3 reads TGTGCTCTTGGGGAACTCGGGATCCCTACCGGATTAGGAAGGAGTAAACTCATCTTT. Its protein is CALGELGIPTGLGRSKLIF.